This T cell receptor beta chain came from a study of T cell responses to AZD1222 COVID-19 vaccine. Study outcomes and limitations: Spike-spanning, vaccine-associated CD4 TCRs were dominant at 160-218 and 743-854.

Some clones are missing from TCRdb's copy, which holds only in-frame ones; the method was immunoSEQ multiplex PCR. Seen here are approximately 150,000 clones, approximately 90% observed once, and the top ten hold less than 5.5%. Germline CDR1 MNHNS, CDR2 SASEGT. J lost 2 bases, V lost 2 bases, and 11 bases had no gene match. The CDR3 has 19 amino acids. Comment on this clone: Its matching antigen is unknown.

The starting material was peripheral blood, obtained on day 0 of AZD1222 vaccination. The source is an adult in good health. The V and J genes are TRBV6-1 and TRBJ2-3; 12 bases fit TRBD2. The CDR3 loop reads CASSEFLAGGPVLTDTQYF. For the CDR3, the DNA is TGTGCCAGCAGTGAATTTCTAGCGGGAGGGCCGGTTCTCACAGATACGCAGTATTTT.